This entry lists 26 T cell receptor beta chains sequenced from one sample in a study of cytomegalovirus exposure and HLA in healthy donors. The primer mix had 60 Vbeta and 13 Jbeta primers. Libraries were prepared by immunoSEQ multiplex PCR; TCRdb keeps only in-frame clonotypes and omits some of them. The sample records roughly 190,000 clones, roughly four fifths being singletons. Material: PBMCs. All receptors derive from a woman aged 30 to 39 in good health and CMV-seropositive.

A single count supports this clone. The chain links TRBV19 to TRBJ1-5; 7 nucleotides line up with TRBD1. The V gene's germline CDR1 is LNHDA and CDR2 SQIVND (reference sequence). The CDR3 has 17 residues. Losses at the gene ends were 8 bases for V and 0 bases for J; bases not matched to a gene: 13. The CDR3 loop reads CASGRQGGGYSNQPQHF. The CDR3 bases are TGTGCCAGTGGCCGACAGGGAGGAGGGTATAGCAATCAGCCCCAGCATTTT. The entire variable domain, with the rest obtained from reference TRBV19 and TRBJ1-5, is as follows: DGGITQSPKYLFRKEGQNVTLSCEQNLNHDAMYWYRQDPGQGLRLIYYSQIVNDFQKGDIAEGYSVSREKKESFPLTVTSAQKNPTAFYLCASGRQGGGYSNQPQHFGDGTRLSIL.

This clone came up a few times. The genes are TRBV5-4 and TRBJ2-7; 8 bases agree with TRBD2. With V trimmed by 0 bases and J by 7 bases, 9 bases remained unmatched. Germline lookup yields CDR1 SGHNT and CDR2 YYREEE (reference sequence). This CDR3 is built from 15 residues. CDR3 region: CASSLASGGIWEQYF. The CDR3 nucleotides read TGTGCCAGCAGCTTGGCCTCGGGAGGGATCTGGGAGCAGTACTTC.

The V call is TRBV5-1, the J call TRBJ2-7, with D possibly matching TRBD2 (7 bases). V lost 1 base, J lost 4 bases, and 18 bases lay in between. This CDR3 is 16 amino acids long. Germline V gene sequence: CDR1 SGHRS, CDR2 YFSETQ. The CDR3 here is CASSLRRQGREYEQYF. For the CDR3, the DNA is TGCGCCAGCAGCTTGCGGCGTCAGGGGAGGGAATACGAGCAGTACTTC.

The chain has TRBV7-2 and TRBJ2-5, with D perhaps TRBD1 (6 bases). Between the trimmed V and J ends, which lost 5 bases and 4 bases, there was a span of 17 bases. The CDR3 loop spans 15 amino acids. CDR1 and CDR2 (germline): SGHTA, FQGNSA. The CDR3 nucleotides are TGTGCCAGCAGCAGAGATCGGACAGCCCGAGAGACCCAGTACTTC. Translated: CASSRDRTARETQYF.

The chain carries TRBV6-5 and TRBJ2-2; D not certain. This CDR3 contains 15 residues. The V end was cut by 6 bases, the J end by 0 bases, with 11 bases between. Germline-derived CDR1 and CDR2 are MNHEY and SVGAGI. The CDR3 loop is CASSSFSPNTGELFF. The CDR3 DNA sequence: TGTGCCAGCAGCTCCTTTTCCCCGAACACCGGGGAGCTGTTTTTT.

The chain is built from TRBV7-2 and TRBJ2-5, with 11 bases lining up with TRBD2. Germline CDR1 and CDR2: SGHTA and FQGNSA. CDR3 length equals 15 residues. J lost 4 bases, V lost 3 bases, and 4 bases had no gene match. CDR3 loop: CASSFSGGAAETQYF. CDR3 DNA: TGTGCCAGCAGCTTTAGCGGGGGGGCCGCAGAGACCCAGTACTTC.

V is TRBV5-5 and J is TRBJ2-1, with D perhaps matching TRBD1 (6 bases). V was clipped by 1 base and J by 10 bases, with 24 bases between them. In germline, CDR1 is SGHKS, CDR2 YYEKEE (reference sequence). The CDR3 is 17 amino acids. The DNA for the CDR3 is TGTGCCAGCAGCTTGTGGGGGCTCGGCAGCTTAAGGACGGAGCAGTTCTTC. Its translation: CASSLWGLGSLRTEQFF.

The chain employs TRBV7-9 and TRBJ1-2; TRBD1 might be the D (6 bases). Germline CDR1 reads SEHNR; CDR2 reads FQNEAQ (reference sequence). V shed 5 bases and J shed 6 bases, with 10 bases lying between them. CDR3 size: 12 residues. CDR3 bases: TGTGCCAGCAGCCGGGACACCAATGGCTACACCTTC. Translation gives CASSRDTNGYTF.

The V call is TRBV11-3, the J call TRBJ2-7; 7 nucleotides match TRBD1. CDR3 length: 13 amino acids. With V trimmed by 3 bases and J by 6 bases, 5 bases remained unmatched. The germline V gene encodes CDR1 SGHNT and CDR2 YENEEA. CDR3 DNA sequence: TGTGCCAGCAGCTTGATGACAGGGATCGAGCAGTACTTC. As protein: CASSLMTGIEQYF.

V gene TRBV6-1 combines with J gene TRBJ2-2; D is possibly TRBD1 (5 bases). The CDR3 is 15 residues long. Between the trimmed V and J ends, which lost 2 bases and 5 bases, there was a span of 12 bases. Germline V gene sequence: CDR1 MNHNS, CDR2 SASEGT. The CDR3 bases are TGTGCCAGCAGTGAAATAGGGGCAGGGACCGGGGAGCTGTTTTTT. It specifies CASSEIGAGTGELFF.

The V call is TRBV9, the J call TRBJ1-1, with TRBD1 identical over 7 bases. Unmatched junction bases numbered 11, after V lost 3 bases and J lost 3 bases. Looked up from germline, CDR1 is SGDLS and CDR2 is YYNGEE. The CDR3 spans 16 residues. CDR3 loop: CASSAARGWDDTEAFF. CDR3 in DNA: TGTGCCAGCAGCGCAGCCAGGGGGTGGGACGACACTGAAGCTTTCTTT.

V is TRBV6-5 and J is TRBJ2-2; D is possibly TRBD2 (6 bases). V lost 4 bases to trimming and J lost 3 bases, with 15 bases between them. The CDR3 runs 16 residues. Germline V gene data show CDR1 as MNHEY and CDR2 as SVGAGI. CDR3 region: CASSFHGTQDTGELFF. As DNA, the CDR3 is TGTGCCAGCAGTTTCCACGGGACTCAGGACACCGGGGAGCTGTTTTTT.

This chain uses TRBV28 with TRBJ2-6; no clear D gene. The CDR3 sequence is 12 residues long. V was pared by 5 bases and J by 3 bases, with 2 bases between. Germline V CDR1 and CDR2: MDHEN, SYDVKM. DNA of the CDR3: TGTGCCAGCAGTCGTGGGGCCAACGTCCTGACTTTC. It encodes CASSRGANVLTF.

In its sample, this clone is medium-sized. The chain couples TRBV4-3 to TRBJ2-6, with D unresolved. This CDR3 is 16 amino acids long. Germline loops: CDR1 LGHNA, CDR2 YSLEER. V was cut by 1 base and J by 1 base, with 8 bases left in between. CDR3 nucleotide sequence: TGCGCCAGCAGCCAAGCCGGAGTATCTGGGGCCAACGTCCTGACTTTC. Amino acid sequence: CASSQAGVSGANVLTF.

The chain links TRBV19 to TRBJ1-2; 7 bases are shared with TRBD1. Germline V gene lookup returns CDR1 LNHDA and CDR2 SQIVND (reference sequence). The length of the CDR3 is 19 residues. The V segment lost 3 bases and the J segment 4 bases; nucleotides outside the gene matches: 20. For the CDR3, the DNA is TGTGCCAGTAGTATCCAGGACCAGGGGGTGATAAGCAGGCTCTATGGCTACACCTTC. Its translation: CASSIQDQGVISRLYGYTF.

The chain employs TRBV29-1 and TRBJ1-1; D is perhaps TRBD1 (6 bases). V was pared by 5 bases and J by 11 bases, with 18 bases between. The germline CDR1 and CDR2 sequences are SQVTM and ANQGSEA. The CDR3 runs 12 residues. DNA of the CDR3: TGCAGCGTTTTAGCCGGGGCAGGGGTTGCTTTCTTT. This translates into CSVLAGAGVAFF.

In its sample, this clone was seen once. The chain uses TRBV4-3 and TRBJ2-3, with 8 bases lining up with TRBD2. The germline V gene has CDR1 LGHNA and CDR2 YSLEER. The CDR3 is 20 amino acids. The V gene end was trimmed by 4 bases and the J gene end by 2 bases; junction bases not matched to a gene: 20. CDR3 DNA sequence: TGCGCCAGCAGCCCCGATCTAGGCGGGAGGAGGGGACCCCTCACAGATACGCAGTATTTT. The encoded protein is CASSPDLGGRRGPLTDTQYF.

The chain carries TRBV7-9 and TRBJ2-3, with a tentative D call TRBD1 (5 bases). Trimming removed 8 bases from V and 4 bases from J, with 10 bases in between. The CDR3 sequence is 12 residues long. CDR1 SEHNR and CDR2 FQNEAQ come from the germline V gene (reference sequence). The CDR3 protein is CASEGVPDTQYF. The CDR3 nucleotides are TGTGCCAGCGAAGGGGTTCCAGATACGCAGTATTTT.

The CDR3, as DNA: TGTGCCAGTAGTATAGGGCCAGGGGGGCAGTCGGAGACCCAGTACTTC. Amino acid sequence: CASSIGPGGQSETQYF. The gene calls are TRBV19 and TRBJ2-5; the D gene is possibly TRBD1 (7 bases). Deletions cut 1 base from V and 5 bases from J, with 17 bases between. The CDR3 runs to 16 residues. Germline CDR1 is LNHDA and CDR2 is SQIVND (reference sequence).

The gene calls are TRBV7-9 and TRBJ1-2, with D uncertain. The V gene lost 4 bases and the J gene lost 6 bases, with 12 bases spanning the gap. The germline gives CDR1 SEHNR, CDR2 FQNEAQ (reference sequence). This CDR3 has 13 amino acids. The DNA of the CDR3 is TGTGCCAGCAGCTCGAGAGGGCACCATGGCTACACCTTC. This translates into CASSSRGHHGYTF.

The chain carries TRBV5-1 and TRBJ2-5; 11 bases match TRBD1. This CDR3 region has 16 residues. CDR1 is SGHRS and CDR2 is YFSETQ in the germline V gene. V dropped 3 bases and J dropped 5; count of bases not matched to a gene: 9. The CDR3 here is CASSSRTGGLEETQYF. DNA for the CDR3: TGCGCCAGCAGCTCCAGGACAGGGGGCTTGGAGGAGACCCAGTACTTC.

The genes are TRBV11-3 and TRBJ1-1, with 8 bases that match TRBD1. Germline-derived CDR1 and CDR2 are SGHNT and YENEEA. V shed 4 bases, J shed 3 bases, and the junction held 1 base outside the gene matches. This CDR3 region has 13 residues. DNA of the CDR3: TGTGCCAGCAGCTGGACAGGGTACACTGAAGCTTTCTTT. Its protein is CASSWTGYTEAFF.

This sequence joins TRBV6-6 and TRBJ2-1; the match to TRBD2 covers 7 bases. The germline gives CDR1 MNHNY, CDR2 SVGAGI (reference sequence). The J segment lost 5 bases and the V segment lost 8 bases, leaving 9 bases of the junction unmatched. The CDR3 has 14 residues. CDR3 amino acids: CASLLSGAHNEQFF. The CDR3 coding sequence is TGTGCCAGCTTATTAAGCGGGGCCCACAATGAGCAGTTCTTC.

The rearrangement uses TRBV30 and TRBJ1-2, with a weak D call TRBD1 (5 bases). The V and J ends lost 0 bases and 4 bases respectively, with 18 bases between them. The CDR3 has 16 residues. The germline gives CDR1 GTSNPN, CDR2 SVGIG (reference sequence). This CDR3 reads CAWSVPAGLGGYGYTF. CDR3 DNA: TGTGCCTGGAGTGTACCGGCGGGACTTGGTGGCTATGGCTACACCTTC.

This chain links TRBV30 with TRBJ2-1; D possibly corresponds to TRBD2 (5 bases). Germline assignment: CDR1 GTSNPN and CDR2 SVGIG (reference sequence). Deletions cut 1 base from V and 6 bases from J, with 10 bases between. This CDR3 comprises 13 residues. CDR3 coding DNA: TGTGCCTGGAGTGATTTGACTACCAATGAGCAGTTCTTC. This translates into CAWSDLTTNEQFF. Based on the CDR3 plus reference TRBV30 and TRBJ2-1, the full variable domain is SQTIHQWPATLVQPVGSPLSLECTVEGTSNPNLYWYRQAAGRGLQLLFYSVGIGQISSEVPQNLSASRPQDRQFILSSKKLLLSDSGFYLCAWSDLTTNEQFFGPGTRLTVL.

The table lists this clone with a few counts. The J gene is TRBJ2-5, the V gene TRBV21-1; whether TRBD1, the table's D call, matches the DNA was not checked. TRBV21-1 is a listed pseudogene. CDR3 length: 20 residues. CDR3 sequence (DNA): TGTGCCAGCAGCAAAGCGCCGAGGGGTAACAGGGGTTCGGGCTCGGAGACCCAGTACTTC. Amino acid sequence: CASSKAPRGNRGSGSETQYF.